A selection of T cell receptor beta chains follows, all from one sample in a study of TIL therapy for anti-PD-1-resistant metastatic lung cancer. The method was immunoSEQ multiplex PCR; TCRdb's version includes in-frame clones alone and lacks a portion of them. Among about 32,000 clones listed, 74% were seen once. This specimen was blood, taken at baseline. The receptors here all came from a woman aged 25-85 years with non-small cell lung cancer. Both conserved end residues are part of each CDR3. A D gene is named only where the DNA matches it firmly. Clone size is not always given. Where it is, it says once, few, many or a class for expanded clones.

D gene	CDR3 length	V gene	clone size	J gene	CDR3 protein	CDR3 DNA
TRBD2	13	TRBV2	.	TRBJ2-1	CASSGLAVGEQFF	TGTGCCAGCAGCGGACTAGCGGTAGGAGAGCAGTTCTTC
TRBD1	13	TRBV29-1	.	TRBJ1-1	CSVEGTGGPEAFF	TGCAGCGTTGAAGGGACAGGGGGACCTGAAGCTTTCTTT
TRBD1	15	TRBV19	.	TRBJ2-1	CASTPDRGFFNEQFF	TGTGCCAGTACTCCTGACAGGGGATTCTTCAATGAGCAGTTCTTC
.	16	TRBV4-1	few	TRBJ1-2	CASSQEGAVPLYGYTF	TGCGCCAGCAGCCAAGAGGGAGCAGTCCCTCTTTATGGCTACACCTTC
TRBD1	14	TRBV7-9	.	TRBJ1-2	CASSWDSDSYGYTF	TGTGCCAGCAGCTGGGACAGCGATTCCTATGGCTACACCTTC
.	14	TRBV27	.	TRBJ2-3	CASSLSGYADTQYF	TGTGCCAGCAGTTTATCTGGATACGCAGATACGCAGTATTTT
.	14	TRBV11-2	.	TRBJ2-1	CASSLDYGGNEQFF	TGTGCCAGCAGCTTAGATTATGGGGGGAATGAGCAGTTCTTC
TRBD2	14	TRBV11-2	.	TRBJ2-7	CASSLGGTSREQYF	TGTGCCAGCAGCTTAGGTGGGACTAGCCGCGAGCAGTACTTC
.	13	TRBV4-2	medium-sized	TRBJ2-7	CASSQRGGDEQYF	TGTGCCAGCAGCCAAAGGGGTGGGGACGAGCAGTACTTC
.	14	TRBV9	.	TRBJ2-7	CASSVAVSDYEQYF	TGTGCCAGCAGCGTAGCGGTATCCGACTACGAGCAGTACTTC
.	14	TRBV30	.	TRBJ2-7	CAWRAAATTYEQYF	TGTGCCTGGAGAGCGGCAGCTACGACCTACGAGCAGTACTTC
TRBD1	15	TRBV5-6	.	TRBJ2-7	CASSGRTGISYEQYF	TGTGCCAGCAGCGGGCGGACAGGCATCTCCTACGAGCAGTACTTC
.	15	TRBV11-2	.	TRBJ2-3	CASSLTGGPTDTQYF	TGTGCCAGCAGCTTAACGGGGGGCCCCACAGATACGCAGTATTTT
.	15	TRBV28	.	TRBJ2-5	CASSSIGGSRGTQYF	TGTGCCAGCAGTTCCATTGGTGGTTCTAGGGGGACCCAGTACTTC
TRBD2	15	TRBV10-3	.	TRBJ2-1	CAIRSGTSGNNEQFF	TGTGCCATCAGGTCCGGGACTAGCGGTAACAATGAGCAGTTCTTC
.	16	TRBV18	.	TRBJ1-5	CASSPGTSGGNQPQHF	TGTGCCAGCTCACCGGGGACAAGTGGTGGCAATCAGCCCCAGCATTTT
.	14	TRBV7-8	.	TRBJ2-7	CASSLGRRAEEQYF	TGTGCCAGCAGCTTAGGCCGGAGGGCAGAAGAGCAGTACTTC
.	15	TRBV10-3	few	TRBJ2-2	CAIPIPGHNTGELFF	TGTGCCATCCCGATCCCGGGACACAACACCGGGGAGCTGTTTTTT
.	14	TRBV7-2	.	TRBJ1-4	CASSLVGPPEKLFF	TGTGCCAGCAGCTTAGTGGGCCCCCCCGAAAAACTGTTTTTT
.	16	TRBV5-1	.	TRBJ1-4	CASSFGPGQGNEKLFF	.
TRBD1	14	TRBV25-1	.	TRBJ2-2	CASSITGGTGELFF	TGTGCCAGCAGTATTACAGGGGGAACCGGGGAGCTGTTTTTT
TRBD1	15	TRBV11-2	.	TRBJ2-5	CASSDRDRVGETQYF	TGTGCCAGCAGCGACCGAGACAGGGTGGGCGAGACCCAGTACTTC
TRBD2	16	TRBV11-3	.	TRBJ2-5	CASSLGTSGQQETQYF	TGTGCCAGCAGCTTAGGGACTAGCGGGCAGCAAGAGACCCAGTACTTC
.	13	TRBV6-6	.	TRBJ1-5	CASSYSRDQPQHF	TGTGCCAGCAGTTACTCGAGGGATCAGCCCCAGCATTTT
TRBD2	18	TRBV19	.	TRBJ2-2	CASSIDSSGRVNTGELFF	TGTGCCAGTAGTATAGATTCTAGCGGGAGGGTGAACACCGGGGAGCTGTTTTTT
.	14	TRBV30	.	TRBJ1-1	CAWTKRQGNTETFF	TGTGCCTGGACTAAAAGGCAGGGGAACACTGAAACTTTCTTT
.	11	TRBV7-2	few	TRBJ2-5	CASSLKETQYF	TGTGCCAGCAGCCTTAAAGAGACCCAGTACTTC
.	14	TRBV30	.	TRBJ2-6	CAWDTASGANVLTF	TGTGCCTGGGACACGGCTTCTGGGGCCAACGTCCTGACTTTC
.	16	TRBV21-1	.	TRBJ2-7	CASSKSNRVSSYEQYF	TGTGCCAGCAGCAAAAGTAACAGGGTTAGCTCCTACGAGCAGTACTTC
TRBD1	14	TRBV5-1	.	TRBJ1-3	CASKTGEFGNTIYF	TGCGCCAGCAAGACAGGGGAATTTGGAAACACCATATATTTT
.	15	TRBV27	once	TRBJ1-3	CASSLGLVRGNTIYF	TGTGCCAGCAGTTTGGGGCTGGTACGTGGAAACACCATATATTTT
TRBD2	15	TRBV10-1	.	TRBJ2-5	CASSESRSGTETQYF	TGCGCCAGCAGTGAGTCGAGGAGCGGGACAGAGACCCAGTACTTC
.	14	TRBV6-5	.	TRBJ2-1	CASEKWVGVNEQFF	TGTGCCAGCGAAAAATGGGTAGGGGTCAATGAGCAGTTCTTC
TRBD2	15	TRBV16	once	TRBJ2-1	CASKRAGLAGSGQFF	TGTGCCAGCAAGAGAGCGGGACTAGCGGGATCCGGGCAGTTCTTC
.	16	TRBV6-4	.	TRBJ2-1	CASSVEGRAGNSEQFF	TGTGCCAGCAGTGTGGAGGGACGGGCGGGAAATAGTGAGCAGTTCTTC
.	13	TRBV6-1	few	TRBJ1-5	CASSQSRNQPQHF	TGTGCCAGCAGCCAATCCCGTAATCAGCCCCAGCATTTT
.	15	TRBV6-5	.	TRBJ2-7	CASSYGSDFTYEQYF	TGTGCCAGCAGTTACGGGAGCGACTTTACCTACGAGCAGTACTTC
TRBD2	20	TRBV4-2	.	TRBJ2-1	CASSQDRTSGRTGGSNEQFF	TGTGCCAGCAGCCAAGACCGGACTAGCGGGAGGACCGGGGGGTCCAATGAGCAGTTCTTC
.	13	TRBV7-2	few	TRBJ2-5	CASSLVGGETQYF	TGTGCCAGCAGCTTAGTTGGAGGGGAGACCCAGTACTTC
.	15	TRBV18	.	TRBJ2-1	CASNLQDHSYNEQFF	TGTGCCAGCAACCTACAGGATCACTCCTACAATGAGCAGTTCTTC
.	17	TRBV11-2	.	TRBJ2-3	CASSLGLREADTDTQYF	TGTGCCAGCAGCTTAGGGTTACGCGAGGCGGATACAGATACGCAGTATTTT
.	13	TRBV19	.	TRBJ2-1	CASSISDPGEQFF	TGTGCCAGTAGTATCTCAGACCCAGGTGAGCAGTTCTTC
.	14	TRBV6-5	few	TRBJ1-5	CASSYHRENQPQHF	TGTGCCAGCAGTTACCACAGGGAGAATCAGCCCCAGCATTTT
TRBD1	15	TRBV29-1	.	TRBJ2-7	CSVEEEQQGNYEQYF	TGCAGCGTTGAAGAAGAACAACAGGGGAACTACGAGCAGTACTTC
TRBD1	15	TRBV29-1	.	TRBJ2-1	CSVGTGGLQGNEQFF	TGCAGCGTTGGGACAGGAGGACTTCAAGGCAATGAGCAGTTCTTC
.	13	TRBV25-1	.	TRBJ1-4	CASARPPGEKLFF	TGTGCCAGCGCCAGGCCCCCGGGGGAAAAACTGTTTTTT
.	19	TRBV2	.	TRBJ1-1	CASSVYLGTTIQPNTEAFF	TGTGCCAGCAGTGTATATCTCGGGACGACGATACAGCCGAACACTGAAGCTTTCTTT
.	14	TRBV11-2	.	TRBJ1-2	CASSFSGGGYGYTF	TGTGCCAGCAGCTTCTCTGGGGGTGGTTATGGCTACACCTTC
TRBD1	15	TRBV4-2	few	TRBJ2-3	CASSQVGTGADTQYF	TGTGCCAGCAGCCAAGTCGGGACAGGAGCAGATACGCAGTATTTT
.	16	TRBV19	.	TRBJ1-1	CASSITTQGRGTEAFF	TGTGCCAGTAGTATTACTACCCAGGGGCGAGGGACTGAAGCTTTCTTT
TRBD2	16	TRBV15	.	TRBJ2-1	CATSISSGSFYNEQFF	TGTGCCACCAGCATATCTAGCGGGAGCTTCTACAATGAGCAGTTCTTC
.	14	TRBV27	few	TRBJ1-1	CASSWTKGRTEAFF	TGTGCCAGCAGCTGGACGAAGGGGAGGACTGAAGCTTTCTTT
.	14	TRBV11-3	.	TRBJ2-7	CASSLRGSENEQYF	TGTGCCAGCAGCTTACGGGGGAGTGAGAACGAGCAGTACTTC
.	14	TRBV29-1	.	TRBJ2-3	CSVAKRGSTDTQYF	TGCAGCGTTGCAAAACGGGGTAGCACAGATACGCAGTATTTT